Listed below are T cell receptor beta chains from one sample, sequenced in a study of cytomegalovirus exposure and HLA in healthy donors. Sequencing was performed with immunoSEQ multiplex PCR; in TCRdb, only in-frame clones are kept and a portion is missing. Among approximately 150,000 clones listed, over 70% were seen once. Sequenced sample: PBMCs. The receptors stem from a man aged 50 or older in good health and CMV-seropositive. Both conserved end residues are part of each CDR3. Each record gives: J gene, V gene, D gene, clone size, CDR3 protein, CDR3 DNA. The D gene is left open where the match is weak. Size is stated for part of the rows, as once, few or many counts, or as a class when the clone is expanded.

j_gene: TRBJ1-2
v_gene: TRBV27
d_gene: TRBD1
abundance: .
CDR3aa: CASSFRGFDGYTF
CDR3nt: TGTGCCAGCAGTTTCAGGGGGTTTGATGGCTACACCTTC

j_gene: TRBJ2-7
v_gene: TRBV9
d_gene: .
abundance: .
CDR3aa: CASSAGDYAYEQYF
CDR3nt: TGTGCCAGCAGCGCCGGAGACTATGCCTACGAGCAGTACTTC

j_gene: TRBJ1-1
v_gene: TRBV7-9
d_gene: .
abundance: .
CDR3aa: CASSLGPYTEAFF
CDR3nt: TGTGCCAGCAGCTTAGGGCCGTACACTGAAGCTTTCTTT

j_gene: TRBJ2-4
v_gene: TRBV11-2
d_gene: .
abundance: .
CDR3aa: CASTNLESAKNIQYF
CDR3nt: TGTGCCAGCACGAACTTGGAGTCAGCCAAAAACATTCAGTACTTC

j_gene: TRBJ1-3
v_gene: TRBV13
d_gene: .
abundance: .
CDR3aa: CASSRGPQLPSGNTIYF
CDR3nt: TGTGCCAGCAGCCGAGGTCCCCAATTACCATCTGGAAACACCATATATTTT

j_gene: TRBJ2-7
v_gene: TRBV18
d_gene: TRBD2
abundance: .
CDR3aa: CASSPSGSSSYEQYF
CDR3nt: TGTGCCAGCTCTCCGAGCGGGAGTAGCTCCTACGAGCAGTACTTC

j_gene: TRBJ2-1
v_gene: TRBV6-1
d_gene: .
abundance: few
CDR3aa: CASSGGIGNEQFF
CDR3nt: TGTGCCAGCAGTGGAGGGATTGGGAATGAGCAGTTCTTC

j_gene: TRBJ1-3
v_gene: TRBV13
d_gene: TRBD1
abundance: .
CDR3aa: CASSAYRGLRNTIYF
CDR3nt: TGTGCCAGCAGCGCTTACAGGGGGCTGAGAAACACCATATATTTT

j_gene: TRBJ2-2
v_gene: TRBV9
d_gene: .
abundance: .
CDR3aa: CASSISGTPNTGELFF
CDR3nt: TGTGCCAGCAGCATATCCGGGACACCGAACACCGGGGAGCTGTTTTTT

j_gene: TRBJ2-3
v_gene: TRBV5-1
d_gene: .
abundance: .
CDR3aa: CASSRRVQGSEDTQYF
CDR3nt: TGCGCCAGCAGCCGCCGCGTCCAGGGGTCAGAGGATACGCAGTATTTT